Sequencing of this TCR beta chain was carried out in a study of shared clonotypes between healthy human individuals. Findings of the study overall: The study found about 5% of naive CD4 clonotypes shared across four donors.

CDR1 and CDR2 (germline): LNHNV, YYDKDF (reference sequence). J lost 4 bases, V lost 5 bases, and 6 bases had no gene match. The CDR3 runs 15 residues. CD4+ cells underwent separation, giving CD45RA+ naive and CD45RA-negative memory subsets. Original handling: ImmunoSEQ gave junction-only sequences without quality scores, so filtering differed. Some clones are missing from TCRdb's copy, which holds only in-frame ones; the method was immunoSEQ multiplex PCR. The V and J calls and clone size come from that table; D and trimming were worked out from the DNA. The repertoire consists of a few million clones, with over 85% occurring once and the leading ten covering about 0.39%. Concerning this clone: The target antigen is unknown.

This chain joins TRBV15 and TRBJ2-7, with 12 bases matching TRBD2. The TCR sequence derives from a man aged 18 to 29 in good health. Some clones in this sample may be carry-over from other donors' samples. The specimen was naive CD4+ T cells from PBMCs. Subset defined: CD45RA+ positively selected. The CDR3 is CATSRGLAGNYEQYF. The CDR3 DNA reads TGTGCCACCAGCCGCGGACTAGCGGGAAATTACGAGCAGTACTTC.